This T cell receptor (beta chain) was sequenced in a study of CD8 T cells in Susac syndrome. Study-level results: As acknowledged by the study, its TCR sequencing and HLA analysis included a relatively small number of individuals.

An amount of RNA that ranged from about 0.45 to 1 ug was reverse transcribed with random hexamers. TCRdb re-called the immunoSEQ multiplex PCR reads through MiXCR, storing one row per CDR3 protein. The sample has approximately 130,000 distinct CDR3 sequences, about 90% seen once. CD8+ and CD4+ T cells from blood underwent TCR beta sequencing, which was carried out in a high-throughput format. The multiple sclerosis control cohort comprised treatment-naive individuals presenting with stable or active relapsing-remitting disease. Comment on this clonotype: Its target is not known.

The CDR3 length is 16 residues. Trimming left V 2 bases short and J 0 bases short, with 14 bases between. The germline V gene encodes CDR1 MNHEY and CDR2 SMNVEV (reference sequence). This receptor was obtained from a human donor with multiple sclerosis. The J gene is TRBJ2-7, the V gene TRBV27, with no clear D. Input material: CD8+ T cells from PBMCs. The CDR3 DNA reads as TGTGCCAGCAGTTTAATGTCTTCCGGTAGCTCCTACGAGCAGTACTTC. It is translated as CASSLMSSGSSYEQYF.